These 5 T cell receptor beta chains share one sample of origin, sequenced in a study of T-cell reconstitution after alpha-beta-depleted transplantation in children. As it was prepared, the TCRbeta library received unique molecular identifiers. One entry per CDR3 protein results from TCRdb running MiXCR on the PCR reads. The top ten clones hold 3.5% to 4% of a sample with about 400,000 distinct CDR3 sequences, 20% of them seen once. Sample: PBMCs from the stem cell graft donor, taken from the stem cell graft. Receptor source: a human donor who donated a stem cell graft to a child with acute myeloid leukemia.

This clonotype was seen a few times. The chain couples TRBV6-2 or TRBV6-3 to TRBJ2-7; tentative D call: TRBD2 (6 bases). This CDR3 region has 14 residues. The V and J ends lost 5 bases and 2 bases respectively, with 13 bases between them. The germline V gene has CDR1 MNHEY and CDR2 SVGEGT. The CDR3, as DNA: TGTGCCAGCAGTCAATGGGGGAGGACCTACGAGCAGTACTTC. This codes for CASSQWGRTYEQYF.

This chain joins TRBV7-2 and TRBJ2-3; 8 bases line up with TRBD2. In germline, CDR1 is SGHTA, CDR2 FQGNSA. Trimming cost V 5 bases and J 5 bases; bases outside gene matches: 9. The CDR3 contains 15 residues. Here the CDR3 DNA reads TGTGCCAGCAGCCCCCAAGCGGGAGATATAGATACGCAGTATTTT. Residues: CASSPQAGDIDTQYF.

J is TRBJ1-4 and V is TRBV7-9; D may be TRBD1 (6 bases). The V end lost 4 bases, the J end lost 8 bases, and 17 bases lay between the germline ends. CDR3 length: 15 amino acids. Germline V gene sequence: CDR1 SEHNR, CDR2 FQNEAQ (reference sequence). CDR3 region: CASSSTKTGTEKLFF. CDR3 sequence (DNA): TGTGCCAGCAGCTCAACCAAAACAGGGACAGAAAAACTGTTTTTT.

This clonotype was recorded a few times. J is TRBJ2-1 and V is TRBV20-1; 7 bases fit TRBD1. The V gene end was trimmed by 5 bases and the J gene end by 10 bases; junction bases not matched to a gene: 14. Germline V gives CDR1 DFQATT, CDR2 SNEGSKA (reference sequence). The CDR3 extends over 14 amino acids. The CDR3 region is CSAVKGGLAVEQFF. CDR3 nucleotides: TGCAGTGCTGTAAAAGGGGGCCTGGCGGTGGAGCAGTTCTTC.

This clonotype was found a few times. This chain joins TRBV27 and TRBJ2-5; D ambiguous. Germline V CDR1 and CDR2: MNHEY, SMNVEV (reference sequence). Trimming pared 6 bases from V and 2 bases from J, leaving 34 bases between. This CDR3 has 21 residues. Written as DNA, the CDR3 is TGTGCCAGCAGCCGTGACTCGGTCGGACCTTTATCCTCCTATAAACAAGAGACCCAGTACTTC. It translates to CASSRDSVGPLSSYKQETQYF.